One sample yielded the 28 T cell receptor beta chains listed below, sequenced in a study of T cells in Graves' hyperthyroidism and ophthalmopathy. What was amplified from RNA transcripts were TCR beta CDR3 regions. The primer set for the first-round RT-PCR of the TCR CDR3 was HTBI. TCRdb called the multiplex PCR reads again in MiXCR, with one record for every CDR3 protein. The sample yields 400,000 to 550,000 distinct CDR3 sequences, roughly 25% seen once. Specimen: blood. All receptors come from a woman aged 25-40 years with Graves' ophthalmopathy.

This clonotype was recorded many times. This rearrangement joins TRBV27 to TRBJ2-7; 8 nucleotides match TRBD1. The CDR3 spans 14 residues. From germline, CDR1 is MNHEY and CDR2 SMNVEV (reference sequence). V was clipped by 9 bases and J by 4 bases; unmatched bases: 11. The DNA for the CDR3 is TGTGCCAGTTTTGGGCGGGACAGGCCTTACGAGCAGTACTTC. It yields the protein CASFGRDRPYEQYF.

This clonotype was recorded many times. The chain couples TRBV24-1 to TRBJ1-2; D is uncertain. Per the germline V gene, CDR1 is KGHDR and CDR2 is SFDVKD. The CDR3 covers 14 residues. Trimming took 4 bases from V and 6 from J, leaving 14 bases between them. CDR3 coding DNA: TGTGCCACCAGTGACCCCGGCCTGGTGGATGGCTACACCTTC. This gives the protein CATSDPGLVDGYTF.

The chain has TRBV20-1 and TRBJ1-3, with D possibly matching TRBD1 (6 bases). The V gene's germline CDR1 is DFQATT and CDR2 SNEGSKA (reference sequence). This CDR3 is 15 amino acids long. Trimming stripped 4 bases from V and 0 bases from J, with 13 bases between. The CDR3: CSATGTSFSGNTIYF. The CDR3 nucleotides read TGCAGTGCTACGGGGACATCCTTCTCTGGAAACACCATATATTTT.

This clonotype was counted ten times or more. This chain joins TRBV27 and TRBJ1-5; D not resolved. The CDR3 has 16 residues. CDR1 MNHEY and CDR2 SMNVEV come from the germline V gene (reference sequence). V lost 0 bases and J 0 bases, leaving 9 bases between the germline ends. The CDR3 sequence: CASSLSVGYSNQPQHF. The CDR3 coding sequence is TGTGCCAGCAGTTTATCAGTGGGGTATAGCAATCAGCCCCAGCATTTT.

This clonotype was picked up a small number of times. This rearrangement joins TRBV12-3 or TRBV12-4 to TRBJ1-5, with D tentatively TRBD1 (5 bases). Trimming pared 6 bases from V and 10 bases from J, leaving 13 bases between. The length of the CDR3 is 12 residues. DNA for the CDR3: TGTGCCAGCAGAAGGGGCCTAGGTCCCCAGCATTTT. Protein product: CASRRGLGPQHF.

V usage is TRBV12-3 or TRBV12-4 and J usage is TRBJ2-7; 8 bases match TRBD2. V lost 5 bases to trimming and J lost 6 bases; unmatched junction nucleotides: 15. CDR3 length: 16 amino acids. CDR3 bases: TGTGCCAGCAGTCCCCGGCGGGGGGAAGATGGAGGCGAGCAGTACTTC. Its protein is CASSPRRGEDGGEQYF.

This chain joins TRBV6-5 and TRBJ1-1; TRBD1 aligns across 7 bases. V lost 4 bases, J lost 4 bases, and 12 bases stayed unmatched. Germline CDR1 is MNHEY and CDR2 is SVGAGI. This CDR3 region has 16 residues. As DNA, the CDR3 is TGTGCCAGCAGTTCTCGACAGGGCGTTGCGTTCACTGAAGCTTTCTTT. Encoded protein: CASSSRQGVAFTEAFF.

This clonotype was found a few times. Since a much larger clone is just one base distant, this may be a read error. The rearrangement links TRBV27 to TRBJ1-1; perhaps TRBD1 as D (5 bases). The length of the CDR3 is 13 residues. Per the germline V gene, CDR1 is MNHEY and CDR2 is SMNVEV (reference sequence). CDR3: CASRKEGLTEACF. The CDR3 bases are TGTGCCAGTCGGAAGGAGGGGCTCACTGAAGCTTGCTTT.

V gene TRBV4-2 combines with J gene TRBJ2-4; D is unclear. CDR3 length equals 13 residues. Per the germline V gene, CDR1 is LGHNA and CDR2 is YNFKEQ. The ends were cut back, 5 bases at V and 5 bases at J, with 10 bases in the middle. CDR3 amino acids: CASSRRPENIQYF. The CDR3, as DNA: TGTGCCAGCAGCAGACGGCCGGAAAACATTCAGTACTTC.

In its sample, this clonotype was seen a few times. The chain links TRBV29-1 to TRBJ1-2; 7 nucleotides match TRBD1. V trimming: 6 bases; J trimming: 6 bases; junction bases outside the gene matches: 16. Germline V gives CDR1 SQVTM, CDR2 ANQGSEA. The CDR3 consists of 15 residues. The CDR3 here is CSVAVDRAPRNGYTF. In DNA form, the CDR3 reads TGCAGCGTAGCCGTCGACAGGGCGCCCCGGAATGGCTACACCTTC. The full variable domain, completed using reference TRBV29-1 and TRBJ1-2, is SAVISQKPSRDICQRGTSLTIQCQVDSQVTMMFWYRQQPGQSLTLIATANQGSEATYESGFVIDKFPISRPNLTFSTLTVSNMSPEDSSIYLCSVAVDRAPRNGYTFGSGTRLTVV.

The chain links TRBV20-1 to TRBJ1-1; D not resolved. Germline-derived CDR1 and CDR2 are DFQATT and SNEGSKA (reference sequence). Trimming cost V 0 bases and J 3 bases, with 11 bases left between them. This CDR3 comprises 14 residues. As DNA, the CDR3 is TGCAGTGCTAGAGATCGCCGCGGATACACTGAAGCTTTCTTT. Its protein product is CSARDRRGYTEAFF.

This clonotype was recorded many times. The CDR3 nucleotides are TGTGCCAGCACCAAAAGCGGGAGACAAGAGACCCAGTACTTC. Translation: CASTKSGRQETQYF. The chain couples TRBV12-3 or TRBV12-4 to TRBJ2-5, with 8 nucleotides matching TRBD2. The V and J ends lost 7 bases and 2 bases, in that order; junction bases with no gene match: 6. The CDR3 spans 14 residues.

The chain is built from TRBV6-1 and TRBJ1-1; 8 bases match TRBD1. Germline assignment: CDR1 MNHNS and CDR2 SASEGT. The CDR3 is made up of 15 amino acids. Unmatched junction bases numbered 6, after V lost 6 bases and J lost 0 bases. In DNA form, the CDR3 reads TGTGCCAGCAGCGAGAGACAGGGGCTGAACACTGAAGCTTTCTTT. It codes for CASSERQGLNTEAFF.

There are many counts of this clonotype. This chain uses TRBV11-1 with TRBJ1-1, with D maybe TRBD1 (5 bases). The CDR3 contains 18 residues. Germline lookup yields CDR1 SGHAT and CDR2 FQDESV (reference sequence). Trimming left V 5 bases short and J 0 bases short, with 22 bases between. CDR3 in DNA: TGTGCCAGCAGCACAACCATTGGGGGGGTCCACATGAACACTGAAGCTTTCTTT. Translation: CASSTTIGGVHMNTEAFF.

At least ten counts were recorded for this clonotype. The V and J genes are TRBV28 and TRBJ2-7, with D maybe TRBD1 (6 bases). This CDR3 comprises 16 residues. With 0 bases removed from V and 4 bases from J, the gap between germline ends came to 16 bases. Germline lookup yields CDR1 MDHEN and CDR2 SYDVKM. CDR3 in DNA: TGTGCCAGCAGTTTATGGGTAGGTGGGCAGGGGTACGAGCAGTACTTC. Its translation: CASSLWVGGQGYEQYF.

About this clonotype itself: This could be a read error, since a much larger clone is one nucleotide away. CDR3 DNA: TGCAGCGCAGTAGGGACAGACTCGAACACTGAAGCTTGCTTT. Its protein is CSAVGTDSNTEACF. The V and J genes are TRBV29-1 and TRBJ1-1; 7 nucleotides align to TRBD1. Germline CDR1 and CDR2: SQVTM and ANQGSEA. The CDR3 has 14 residues.

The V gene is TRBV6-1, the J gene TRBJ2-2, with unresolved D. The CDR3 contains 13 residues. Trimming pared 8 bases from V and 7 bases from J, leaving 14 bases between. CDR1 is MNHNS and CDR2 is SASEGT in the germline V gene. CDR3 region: CASSNLLGGELFF. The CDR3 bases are TGTGCCAGCTCTAATCTGTTGGGCGGGGAGCTGTTTTTT.

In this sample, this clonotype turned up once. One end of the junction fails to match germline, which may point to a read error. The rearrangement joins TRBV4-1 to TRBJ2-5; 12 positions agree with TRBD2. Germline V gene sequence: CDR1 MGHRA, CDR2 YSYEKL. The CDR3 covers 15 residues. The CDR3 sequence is CAISQGTSGWETQYF. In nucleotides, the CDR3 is TGCGCCATCAGCCAAGGGACTAGCGGGTGGGAGACCCAGTACTTC.

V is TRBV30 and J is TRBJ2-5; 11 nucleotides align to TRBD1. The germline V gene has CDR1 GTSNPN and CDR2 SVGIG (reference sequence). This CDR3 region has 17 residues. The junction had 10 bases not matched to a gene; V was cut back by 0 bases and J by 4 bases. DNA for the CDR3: TGTGCCTGGAGTGTACGAGGGACAGGGGGGTTTGGAGAGACCCAGTACTTC. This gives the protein CAWSVRGTGGFGETQYF.

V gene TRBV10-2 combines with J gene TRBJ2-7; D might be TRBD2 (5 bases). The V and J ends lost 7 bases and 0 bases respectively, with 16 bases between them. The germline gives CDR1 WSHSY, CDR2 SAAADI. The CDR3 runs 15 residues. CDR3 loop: CASIEGDFSSYEQYF. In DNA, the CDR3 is TGCGCCAGCATAGAGGGTGATTTCAGCTCCTACGAGCAGTACTTC.

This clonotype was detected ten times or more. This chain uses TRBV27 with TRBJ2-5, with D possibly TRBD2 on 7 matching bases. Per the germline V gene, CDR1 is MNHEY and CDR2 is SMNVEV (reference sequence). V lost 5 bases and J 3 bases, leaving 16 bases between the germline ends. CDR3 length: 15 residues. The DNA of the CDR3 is TGTGCCAGCAGTCCCGGAGGAGGGGGGGAAGAGACCCAGTACTTC. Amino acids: CASSPGGGGEETQYF.

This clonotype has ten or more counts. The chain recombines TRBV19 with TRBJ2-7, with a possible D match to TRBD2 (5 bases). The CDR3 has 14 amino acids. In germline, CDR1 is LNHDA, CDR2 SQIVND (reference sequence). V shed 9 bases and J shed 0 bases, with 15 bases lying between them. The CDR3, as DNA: TGTGCCAGCGCGGGTCTGGTGAGCTCCTACGAGCAGTACTTC. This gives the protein CASAGLVSSYEQYF. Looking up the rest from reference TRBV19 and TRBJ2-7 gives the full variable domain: DGGITQSPKYLFRKEGQNVTLSCEQNLNHDAMYWYRQDPGQGLRLIYYSQIVNDFQKGDIAEGYSVSREKKESFPLTVTSAQKNPTAFYLCASAGLVSSYEQYFGPGTRLTVT.

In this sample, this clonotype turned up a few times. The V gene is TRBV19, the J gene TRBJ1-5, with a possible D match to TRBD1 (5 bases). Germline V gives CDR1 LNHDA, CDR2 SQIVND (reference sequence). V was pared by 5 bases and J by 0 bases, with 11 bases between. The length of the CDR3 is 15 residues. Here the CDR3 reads CASSPRDHSNQPQHF. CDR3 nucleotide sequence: TGTGCCAGTAGTCCAAGGGACCATAGCAATCAGCCCCAGCATTTT.

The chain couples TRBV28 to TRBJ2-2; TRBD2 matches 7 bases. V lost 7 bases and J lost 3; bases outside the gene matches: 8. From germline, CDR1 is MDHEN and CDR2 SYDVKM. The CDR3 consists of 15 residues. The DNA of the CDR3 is TGTGCCAGCATGGGGAGGGGTCGGGACACCGGGGAGCTGTTTTTT. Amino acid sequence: CASMGRGRDTGELFF.

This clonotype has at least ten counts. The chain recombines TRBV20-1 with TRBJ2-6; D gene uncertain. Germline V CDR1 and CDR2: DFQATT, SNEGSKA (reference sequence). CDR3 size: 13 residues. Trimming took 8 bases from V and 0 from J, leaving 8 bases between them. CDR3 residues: CSSTISGANVLTF. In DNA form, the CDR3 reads TGCAGTTCGACGATCTCTGGGGCCAACGTCCTGACTTTC.

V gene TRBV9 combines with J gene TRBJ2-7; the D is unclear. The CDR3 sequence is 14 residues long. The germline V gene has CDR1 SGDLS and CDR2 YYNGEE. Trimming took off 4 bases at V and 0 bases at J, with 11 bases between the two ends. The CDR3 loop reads CASSPLLTSYEQYF. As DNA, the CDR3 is TGTGCCAGCAGCCCCCTTTTAACCTCCTACGAGCAGTACTTC. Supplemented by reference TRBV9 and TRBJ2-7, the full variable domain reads DSGVTQTPKHLITATGQRVTLRCSPRSGDLSVYWYQQSLDQGLQFLIQYYNGEERAKGNILERFSAQQFPDLHSELNLSSLELGDSALYFCASSPLLTSYEQYFGPGTRLTVT.

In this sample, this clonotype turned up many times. The CDR3 coding sequence is TGTGCCAGCAGCTTCCAAACGGAGCGGGGGAGCTCCTACGAGCAGTACTTC. Protein sequence: CASSFQTERGSSYEQYF. The J gene is TRBJ2-7, the V gene TRBV13, with TRBD2 matching 8 bases. V shed 3 bases, J shed 0 bases, and the junction held 10 bases outside the gene matches. The CDR3 contains 17 residues. Germline values: CDR1 PRHDT, CDR2 FYEKMQ (reference sequence).

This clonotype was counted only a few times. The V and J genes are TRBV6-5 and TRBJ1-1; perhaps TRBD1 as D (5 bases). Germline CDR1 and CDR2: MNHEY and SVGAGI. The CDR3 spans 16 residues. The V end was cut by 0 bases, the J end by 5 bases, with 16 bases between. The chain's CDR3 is CASSYSLQDELTEAFF. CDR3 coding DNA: TGTGCCAGCAGTTACTCGTTACAGGATGAGCTAACTGAAGCTTTCTTT.